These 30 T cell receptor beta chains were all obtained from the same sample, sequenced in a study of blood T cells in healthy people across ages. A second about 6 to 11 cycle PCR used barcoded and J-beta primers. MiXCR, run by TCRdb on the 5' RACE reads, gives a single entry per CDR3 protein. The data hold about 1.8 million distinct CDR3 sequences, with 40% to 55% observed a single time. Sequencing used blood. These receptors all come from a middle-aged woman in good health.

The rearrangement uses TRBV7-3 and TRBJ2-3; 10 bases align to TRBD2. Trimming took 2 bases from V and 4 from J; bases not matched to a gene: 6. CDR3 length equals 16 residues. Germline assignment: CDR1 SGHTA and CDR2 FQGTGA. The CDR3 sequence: CASSLSTSGASDTQYF. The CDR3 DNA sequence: TGTGCCAGCAGCTTATCCACTAGCGGGGCTTCAGATACGCAGTATTTT.

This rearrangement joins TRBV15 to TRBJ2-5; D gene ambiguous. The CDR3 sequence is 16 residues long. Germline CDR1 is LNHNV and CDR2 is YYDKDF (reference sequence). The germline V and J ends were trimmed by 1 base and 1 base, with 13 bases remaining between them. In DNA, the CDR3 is TGTGCCACCAGCAGAGGAACCAACGGACCCCAAGAGACCCAGTACTTC. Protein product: CATSRGTNGPQETQYF.

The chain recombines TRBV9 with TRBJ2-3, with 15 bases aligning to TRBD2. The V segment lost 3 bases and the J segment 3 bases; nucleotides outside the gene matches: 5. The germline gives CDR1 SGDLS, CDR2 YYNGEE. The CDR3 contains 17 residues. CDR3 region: CASSAGTSGGTTDTQYF. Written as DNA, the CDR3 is TGTGCCAGCAGCGCCGGGACTAGCGGGGGGACGACAGATACGCAGTATTTT.

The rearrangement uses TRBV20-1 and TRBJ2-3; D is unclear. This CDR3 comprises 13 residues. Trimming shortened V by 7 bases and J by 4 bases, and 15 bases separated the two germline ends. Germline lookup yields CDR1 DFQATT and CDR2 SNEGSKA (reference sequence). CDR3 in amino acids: CSVQGEDPDTQYF. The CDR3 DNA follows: TGCAGTGTTCAAGGAGAGGACCCAGATACGCAGTATTTT.

Written as DNA, the CDR3 is TGTGCCAGCAGCATAAGCGGCAAAAACTATGGCTACACCTTC. Protein product: CASSISGKNYGYTF. The chain has TRBV7-9 and TRBJ1-2; D gene ambiguous. The CDR3 extends over 14 amino acids. V shed 5 bases and J shed 2 bases, with 12 bases lying between them. Germline V gene data show CDR1 as SEHNR and CDR2 as FQNEAQ (reference sequence).

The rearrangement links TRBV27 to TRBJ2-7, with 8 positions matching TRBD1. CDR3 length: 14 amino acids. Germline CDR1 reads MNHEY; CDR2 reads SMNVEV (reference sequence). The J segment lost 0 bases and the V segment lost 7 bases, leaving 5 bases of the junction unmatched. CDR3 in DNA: TGTGCCAGCAAATGGACAGGGAGCTCCTACGAGCAGTACTTC. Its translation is CASKWTGSSYEQYF.

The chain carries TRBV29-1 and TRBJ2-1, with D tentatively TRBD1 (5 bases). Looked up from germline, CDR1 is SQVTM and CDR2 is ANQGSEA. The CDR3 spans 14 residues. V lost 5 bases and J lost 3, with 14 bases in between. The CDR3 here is CSVPGYPYYNEQFF. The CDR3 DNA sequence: TGCAGCGTTCCAGGGTACCCGTACTACAATGAGCAGTTCTTC.

CDR3 in amino acids: CASSLGRDSGKIYNEQFF. CDR3 coding DNA: TGTGCCAGCAGCTTAGGCCGGGATAGCGGAAAAATATACAATGAGCAGTTCTTC. V and J are TRBV11-2 and TRBJ2-1, with D possibly TRBD2 on 6 matching bases. The CDR3 extends over 18 amino acids. The V and J ends lost 1 base and 4 bases respectively, with 20 bases between them. Germline V gene lookup returns CDR1 SGHAT and CDR2 FQNNGV.

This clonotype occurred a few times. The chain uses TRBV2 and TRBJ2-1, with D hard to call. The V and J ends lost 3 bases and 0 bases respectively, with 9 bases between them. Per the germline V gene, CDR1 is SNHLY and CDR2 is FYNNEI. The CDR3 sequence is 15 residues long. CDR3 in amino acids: CASSEKVGSYNEQFF. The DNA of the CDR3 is TGTGCCAGCAGTGAGAAAGTGGGCTCCTACAATGAGCAGTTCTTC.

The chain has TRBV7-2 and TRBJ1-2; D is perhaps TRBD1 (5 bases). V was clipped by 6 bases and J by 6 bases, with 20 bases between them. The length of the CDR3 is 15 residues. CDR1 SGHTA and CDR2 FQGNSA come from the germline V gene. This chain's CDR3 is CASRATQRGAHGYTF. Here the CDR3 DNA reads TGTGCCAGCAGGGCAACGCAGAGGGGCGCCCATGGCTACACCTTC.

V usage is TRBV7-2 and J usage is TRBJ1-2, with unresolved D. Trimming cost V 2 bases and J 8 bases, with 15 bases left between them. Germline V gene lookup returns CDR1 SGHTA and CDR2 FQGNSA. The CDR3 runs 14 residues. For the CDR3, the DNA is TGTGCCAGCAGCTTAACTCCGGCTTCGGGGGGCTACACCTTC. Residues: CASSLTPASGGYTF.

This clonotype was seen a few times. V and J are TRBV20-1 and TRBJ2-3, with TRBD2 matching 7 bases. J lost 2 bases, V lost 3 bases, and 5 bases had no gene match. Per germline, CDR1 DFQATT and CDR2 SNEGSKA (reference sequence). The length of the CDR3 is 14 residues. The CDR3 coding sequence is TGCAGTGCTAGCAGACTAGCCAACACAGATACGCAGTATTTT. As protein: CSASRLANTDTQYF.

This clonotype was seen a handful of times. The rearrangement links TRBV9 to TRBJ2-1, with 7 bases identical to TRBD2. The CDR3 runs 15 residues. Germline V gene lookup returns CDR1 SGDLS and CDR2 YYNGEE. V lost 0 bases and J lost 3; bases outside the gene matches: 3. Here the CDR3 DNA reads TGTGCCAGCAGCGTAGGTCTAGCGGTCTACAATGAGCAGTTCTTC. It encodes CASSVGLAVYNEQFF.

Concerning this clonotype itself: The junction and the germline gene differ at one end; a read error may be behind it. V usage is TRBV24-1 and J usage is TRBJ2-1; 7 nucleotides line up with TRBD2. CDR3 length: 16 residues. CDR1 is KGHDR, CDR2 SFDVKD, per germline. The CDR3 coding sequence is TGTGCCACCAGCGATTGGGGAGCGGGGTACTACAATGAGCAGTTCTTC. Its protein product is CATSDWGAGYYNEQFF.

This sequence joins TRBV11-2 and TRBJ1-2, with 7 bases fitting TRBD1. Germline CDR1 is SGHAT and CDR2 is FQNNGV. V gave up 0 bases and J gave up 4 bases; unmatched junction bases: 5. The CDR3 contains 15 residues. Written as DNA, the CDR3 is TGTGCCAGCAGCTTAGACAGGGGGTCCCTCTATGGCTACACCTTC. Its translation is CASSLDRGSLYGYTF.

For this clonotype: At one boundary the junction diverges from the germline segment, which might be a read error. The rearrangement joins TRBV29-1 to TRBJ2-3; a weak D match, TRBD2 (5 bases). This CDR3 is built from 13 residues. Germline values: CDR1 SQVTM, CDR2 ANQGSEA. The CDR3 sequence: CSVELAGTDAQYF. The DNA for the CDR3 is TGCAGCGTTGAGCTTGCGGGCACAGATGCGCAGTATTTT.

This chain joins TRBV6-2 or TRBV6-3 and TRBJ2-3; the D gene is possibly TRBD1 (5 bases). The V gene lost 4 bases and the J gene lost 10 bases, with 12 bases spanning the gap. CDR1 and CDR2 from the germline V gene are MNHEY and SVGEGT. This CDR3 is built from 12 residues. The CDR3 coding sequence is TGTGCCAGCAGTTTCCGACGCAGGGCGCAGTATTTT. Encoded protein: CASSFRRRAQYF.

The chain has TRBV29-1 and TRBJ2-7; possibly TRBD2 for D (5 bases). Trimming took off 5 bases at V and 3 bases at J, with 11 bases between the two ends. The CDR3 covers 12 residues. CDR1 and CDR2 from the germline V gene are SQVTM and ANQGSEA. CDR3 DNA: TGCAGCGTTCGGGGATATAACTACGAGCAGTACTTC. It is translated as CSVRGYNYEQYF.

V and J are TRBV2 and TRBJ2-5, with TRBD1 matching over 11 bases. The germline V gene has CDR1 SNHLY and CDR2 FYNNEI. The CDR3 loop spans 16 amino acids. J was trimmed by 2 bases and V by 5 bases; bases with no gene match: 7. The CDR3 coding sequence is TGTGCCAGCAGTCCCGGACAGGGGGCTAGTCAAGAGACCCAGTACTTC. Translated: CASSPGQGASQETQYF. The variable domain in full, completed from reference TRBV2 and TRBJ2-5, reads EPEVTQTPSHQVTQMGQEVILRCVPISNHLYFYWYRQILGQKVEFLVSFYNNEISEKSEIFDDQFSVERPDGSNFTLKIRSTKLEDSAMYFCASSPGQGASQETQYFGPGTRLLVL.

CDR3 in DNA: TGTGCCAGCAGCTTAGTTACACAGTCGAGAGAAGCTTTCTTT. Translated: CASSLVTQSREAFF. This rearrangement joins TRBV7-2 to TRBJ1-1, with D uncertain. V lost 1 base to trimming and J lost 8 bases, with 14 bases between them. The CDR3 loop spans 14 amino acids. CDR1 SGHTA and CDR2 FQGNSA come from the germline V gene.

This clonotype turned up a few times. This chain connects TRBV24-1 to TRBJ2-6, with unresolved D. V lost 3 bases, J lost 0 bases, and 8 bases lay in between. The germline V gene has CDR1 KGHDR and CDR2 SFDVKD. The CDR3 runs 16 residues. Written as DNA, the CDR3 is TGTGCCACCAGTGATATGTCAAGCTCTGGGGCCAACGTCCTGACTTTC. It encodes CATSDMSSSGANVLTF.

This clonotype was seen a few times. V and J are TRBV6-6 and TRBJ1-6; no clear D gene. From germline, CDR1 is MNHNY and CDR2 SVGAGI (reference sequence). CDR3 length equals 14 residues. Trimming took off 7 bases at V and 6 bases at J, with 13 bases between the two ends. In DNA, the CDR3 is TGTGCCAGCATCGAGAGTAGCCGTAATTCACCCCTCCACTTT. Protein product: CASIESSRNSPLHF.

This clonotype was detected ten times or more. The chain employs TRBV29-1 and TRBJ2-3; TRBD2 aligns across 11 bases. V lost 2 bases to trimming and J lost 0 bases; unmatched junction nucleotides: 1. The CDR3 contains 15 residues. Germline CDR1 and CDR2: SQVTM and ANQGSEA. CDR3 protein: CSVERLAGSTDTQYF. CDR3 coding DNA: TGCAGCGTTGAACGACTAGCGGGGAGCACAGATACGCAGTATTTT.

The DNA for the CDR3 is TGCAGTGCTAGAGATTATAAGAAAGGGGTTAGCGAGCAGTACTTC. Its protein product is CSARDYKKGVSEQYF. The chain links TRBV20-1 to TRBJ2-7; D is perhaps TRBD1 (5 bases). The length of the CDR3 is 15 residues. V dropped 0 bases and J dropped 6 bases, with 18 bases sitting between them. CDR1 is DFQATT and CDR2 is SNEGSKA in the germline V gene (reference sequence).

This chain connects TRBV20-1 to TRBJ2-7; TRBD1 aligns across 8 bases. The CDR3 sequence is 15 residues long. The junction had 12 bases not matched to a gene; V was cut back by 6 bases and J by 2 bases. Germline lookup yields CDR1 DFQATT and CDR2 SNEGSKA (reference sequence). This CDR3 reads CSAAGTGGVAYEQYF. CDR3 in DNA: TGCAGTGCCGCCGGTACAGGGGGTGTTGCCTACGAGCAGTACTTC.

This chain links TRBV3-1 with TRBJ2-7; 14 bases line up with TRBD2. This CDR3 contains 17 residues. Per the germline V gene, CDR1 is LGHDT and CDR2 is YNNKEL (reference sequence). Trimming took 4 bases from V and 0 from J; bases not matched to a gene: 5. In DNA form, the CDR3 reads TGTGCCAGCAGCCTGGGACTAGCGGGAGTAGACTCCTACGAGCAGTACTTC. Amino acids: CASSLGLAGVDSYEQYF.

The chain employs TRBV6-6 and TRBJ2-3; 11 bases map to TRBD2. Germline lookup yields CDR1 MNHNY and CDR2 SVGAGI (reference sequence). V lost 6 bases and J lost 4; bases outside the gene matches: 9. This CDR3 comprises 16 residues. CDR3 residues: CASSPIAGGPSDTQYF. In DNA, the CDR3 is TGTGCCAGCAGCCCTATAGCGGGGGGGCCATCAGATACGCAGTATTTT.

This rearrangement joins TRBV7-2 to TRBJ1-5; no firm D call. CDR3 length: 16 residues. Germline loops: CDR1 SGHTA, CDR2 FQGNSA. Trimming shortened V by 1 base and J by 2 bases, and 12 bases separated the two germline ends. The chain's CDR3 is CASSLGSAKGNQPQHF. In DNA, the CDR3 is TGTGCCAGCAGCTTAGGATCCGCGAAGGGCAATCAGCCCCAGCATTTT. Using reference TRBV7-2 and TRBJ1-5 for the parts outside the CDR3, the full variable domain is GAGVSQSPSNKVTEKGKDVELRCDPISGHTALYWYRQSLGQGLEFLIYFQGNSAPDKSGLPSDRFSAERTGGSVSTLTIQRTQQEDSAVYLCASSLGSAKGNQPQHFGDGTRLSIL.

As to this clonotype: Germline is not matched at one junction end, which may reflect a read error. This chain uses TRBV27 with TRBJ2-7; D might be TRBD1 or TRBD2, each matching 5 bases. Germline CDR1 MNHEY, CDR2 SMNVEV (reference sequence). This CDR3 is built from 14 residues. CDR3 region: CACSPTRGTNEQYF. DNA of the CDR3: TGTGCCTGCAGCCCAACGAGGGGAACGAACGAGCAGTACTTC.

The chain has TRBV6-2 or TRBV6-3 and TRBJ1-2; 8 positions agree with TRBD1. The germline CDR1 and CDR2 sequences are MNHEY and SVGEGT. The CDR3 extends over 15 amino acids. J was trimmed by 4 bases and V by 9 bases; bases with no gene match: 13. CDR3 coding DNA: TGTGCCAGTCGATCCGGAGGACAGGGCGGCTATGGCTACACCTTC. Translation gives CASRSGGQGGYGYTF.